One T cell receptor beta chain is described in this entry. Trimming stripped 4 bases from V and 8 bases from J, with 18 bases between. The CDR3 sequence is 15 residues long. Germline CDR1 is SGDLS and CDR2 is YYNGEE. This sample is part of a study of cytomegalovirus exposure and HLA in healthy donors. The PCR had 60 Vbeta and 13 Jbeta primers. Profiled with immunoSEQ multiplex PCR; TCRdb holds only in-frame clones, not every one. The repertoire holds roughly 150,000 clones, roughly 80% seen once, with approximately 10% in the top ten. Material: PBMCs. The gene calls are TRBV9 and TRBJ1-4; D uncertain. The clonotype was recovered from a man between 18 and 29 years old in good health and CMV-seropositive. As DNA, the CDR3 is TGTGCCAGCAGCCTAGGCCCGACACAAGTCGAAAAACTGTTTTTT. It yields the protein CASSLGPTQVEKLFF.